These 10 T cell receptor beta chains were all obtained from the same sample, sequenced in a study of T cell changes during pregnancy in multiple sclerosis. Sequenced by immunoSEQ multiplex PCR; TCRdb stores in-frame clones only, minus some. This table has 93,000 or so clones, 75% to 95% appearing once. This material consisted of peripheral blood, taken before pregnancy. The receptors were sampled from a female donor with multiple sclerosis, enrolled in a pregnancy study.

This sequence joins TRBV28 and TRBJ2-7; the D gene is possibly TRBD2 (6 bases). The CDR3 has 14 amino acids. V was pared by 3 bases and J by 3 bases, with 12 bases between. Germline loops: CDR1 MDHEN, CDR2 SYDVKM. CDR3 DNA: TGTGCCAGCAGTTTGAGGGACTTCCTCTACGAGCAGTACTTC. Translated, it gives CASSLRDFLYEQYF.

The V and J genes are TRBV27 and TRBJ1-3; 7 positions match TRBD1. The germline V gene has CDR1 MNHEY and CDR2 SMNVEV (reference sequence). Trimming removed 2 bases from V and 0 bases from J; junction bases left unmatched: 1. This CDR3 has 15 residues. For the CDR3, the DNA is TGTGCCAGCAGTTTAGAGGGGGCCTCTGGAAACACCATATATTTT. Its protein product is CASSLEGASGNTIYF.

A few counts support this clone. The rearrangement joins TRBV2 to TRBJ2-2; 9 bases are shared with TRBD1. The CDR3 runs 15 residues. V gave up 7 bases and J gave up 3 bases; unmatched junction bases: 6. In germline, CDR1 is SNHLY, CDR2 FYNNEI. The CDR3 region has the DNA TGTGCCAGCAACGGACAGGGGCGTCACACCGGGGAGCTGTTTTTT. Protein product: CASNGQGRHTGELFF.

The chain combines TRBV2 with TRBJ2-4; D remains unclear. Germline-derived CDR1 and CDR2 are SNHLY and FYNNEI. The CDR3 consists of 15 residues. Between the trimmed V and J ends, which lost 6 bases and 4 bases, there was a span of 16 bases. The CDR3 protein is CASRSQQISKNIQYF. CDR3 in DNA: TGTGCCAGCAGGAGCCAACAGATATCTAAAAACATTCAGTACTTC.

This chain joins TRBV7-9 and TRBJ1-4, with TRBD1 identical over 7 bases. V lost 5 bases, J lost 3 bases, and 6 bases stayed unmatched. The CDR3 runs 15 residues. In germline, CDR1 is SEHNR, CDR2 FQNEAQ (reference sequence). As DNA, the CDR3 is TGTGCCAGCAGCGCAGACAGGGATGCTAATGAAAAACTGTTTTTT. Translation: CASSADRDANEKLFF.

V is TRBV14 and J is TRBJ1-4, with D possibly TRBD1 on 5 matching bases. The V gene lost 4 bases and the J gene lost 5 bases, with 8 bases spanning the gap. The germline V gene encodes CDR1 SGHDN and CDR2 FVKESK. The CDR3 sequence is 13 residues long. The CDR3 coding sequence is TGTGCCAGCAGCCGACAGATAAATGAAAAACTGTTTTTT. Translated: CASSRQINEKLFF.

The V call is TRBV30, the J call TRBJ2-6; D is uncertain. Looked up from germline, CDR1 is GTSNPN and CDR2 is SVGIG (reference sequence). V was cut by 5 bases and J by 16 bases, with 18 bases left in between. This CDR3 has 12 amino acids. CDR3 protein: CAWEDMTTQLTF. The CDR3 DNA sequence: TGTGCCTGGGAGGATATGACGACGCAACTGACTTTC.

The V call is TRBV19, the J call TRBJ1-5, with D perhaps matching TRBD1 (5 bases). Germline-derived CDR1 and CDR2 are LNHDA and SQIVND (reference sequence). The CDR3 loop spans 19 amino acids. The V end lost 6 bases, the J end lost 2 bases, and 26 bases lay between the germline ends. The CDR3 nucleotides are TGTGCCAGTAGACCGGCAAGGGGCAGGGTTCCCTTAGGCAATCAGCCCCAGCATTTT. This translates into CASRPARGRVPLGNQPQHF. The variable domain in full, with the rest retrieved from reference TRBV19 and TRBJ1-5, is DGGITQSPKYLFRKEGQNVTLSCEQNLNHDAMYWYRQDPGQGLRLIYYSQIVNDFQKGDIAEGYSVSREKKESFPLTVTSAQKNPTAFYLCASRPARGRVPLGNQPQHFGDGTRLSIL.

The chain combines TRBV27 with TRBJ1-2, with 11 bases fitting TRBD1. The length of the CDR3 is 16 residues. In germline, CDR1 is MNHEY, CDR2 SMNVEV (reference sequence). Trimming cost V 4 bases and J 6 bases; bases outside gene matches: 10. DNA of the CDR3: TGTGCCAGCAGTTCCTCCTGGACAGGGGGCGGGGATGGCTACACCTTC. It yields the protein CASSSSWTGGGDGYTF.

V is TRBV18 and J is TRBJ2-2; TRBD2 aligns across 10 bases. CDR1 is KGHSH, CDR2 LQKENI, per germline. The CDR3 sequence is 18 residues long. J lost 2 bases, V lost 2 bases, and 8 bases had no gene match. This CDR3 is CASSPWGASGRNTGELFF. The CDR3 nucleotides are TGTGCCAGCTCACCATGGGGAGCTAGCGGGAGAAACACCGGGGAGCTGTTTTTT.